Below, 26 T cell receptor beta chains from the same sample are listed, as sequenced in a study of cytomegalovirus exposure and HLA in healthy donors (dated by TCRdb to the late 2010s). The protocol used for the library was the immunoSEQ multiplex PCR assay. For the multiplex PCR, a mixture combining 60 forward primers for TCR Vbeta segments and 13 reverse primers for TCR Jbeta segments was used. The source is immuneACCESS, and TCRdb retained only in-frame sequences with V and J called. Part of the clones is not carried over; for the studies checked, unresolved V genes explain less than half of this, and the remainder is unexplained. The sample records roughly 120,000 clones, around 75% of which are singletons. The ten top clones hold around 1.6% of the sample. Sequenced: PBMCs. These receptors came from a woman between 18 and 29 years old in good health and CMV-seronegative.

The chain links TRBV9 to TRBJ2-2, with 7 bases lining up with TRBD1. Germline V gene sequence: CDR1 SGDLS, CDR2 YYNGEE. Trimming took 4 bases from V and 4 from J; bases not matched to a gene: 4. The CDR3 extends over 14 amino acids. The CDR3 spells CASSPGQVTGELFF. CDR3 bases: TGTGCCAGCAGCCCCGGACAGGTCACCGGGGAGCTGTTTTTT.

This clone was counted once. The chain carries TRBV5-1 and TRBJ1-4; 7 nucleotides align to TRBD1. CDR1 is SGHRS and CDR2 is YFSETQ in the germline V gene. V dropped 0 bases and J dropped 5; count of bases not matched to a gene: 7. There are 16 residues in the CDR3. CDR3 protein: CASSLGVGTENEKLFF. CDR3 sequence (DNA): TGCGCCAGCAGCTTGGGAGTAGGGACAGAGAATGAAAAACTGTTTTTT. The full variable domain, in which reference TRBV5-1 and TRBJ1-4 provide the parts outside the CDR3, is KAGVTQTPRYLIKTRGQQVTLSCSPISGHRSVSWYQQTPGQGLQFLFEYFSETQRNKGNFPGRFSGRQFSNSRSEMNVSTLELGDSALYLCASSLGVGTENEKLFFGSGTQLSVL.

J is TRBJ2-7 and V is TRBV18; the D gene is possibly TRBD2 (7 bases). Germline V gives CDR1 KGHSH, CDR2 LQKENI. The CDR3 sequence is 14 residues long. The ends were cut back, 3 bases at V and 3 bases at J, with 12 bases in the middle. CDR3 DNA: TGTGCCAGCTCACCTGGGGGGGGCAGCTACGAGCAGTACTTC. Translating it yields CASSPGGGSYEQYF. Full variable domain (remainder filled in from reference TRBV18 and TRBJ2-7): NAGVMQNPRHLVRRRGQEARLRCSPMKGHSHVYWYRQLPEEGLKFMVYLQKENIIDESGMPKERFSAEFPKEGPSILRIQQVVRGDSAAYFCASSPGGGSYEQYFGPGTRLTVT.

The genes are TRBV5-4 and TRBJ2-4; weak D call: TRBD2 (5 bases). The CDR3 is 14 amino acids. The V gene's germline CDR1 is SGHNT and CDR2 YYREEE (reference sequence). Trimming removed 2 bases at V and 9 bases at J, with 15 bases between. DNA for the CDR3: TGTGCCAGCAGCTTCGGGGAATCTAAACTCATTCAGTACTTC. Protein sequence: CASSFGESKLIQYF.

J is TRBJ2-7 and V is TRBV27; D is perhaps TRBD2 (6 bases). Per germline, CDR1 MNHEY and CDR2 SMNVEV (reference sequence). The CDR3 contains 13 residues. The V gene lost 3 bases and the J gene lost 6 bases, with 12 bases spanning the gap. The CDR3 region is CASSLGLGGEQYF. CDR3 DNA sequence: TGTGCCAGCAGTTTGGGTTTGGGGGGCGAGCAGTACTTC.

V usage is TRBV1 and J usage is TRBJ2-2; the DNA was not compared with TRBD1, the D call given in the table. TRBV1 represents a pseudogene. The CDR3 consists of 16 residues. The CDR3 DNA reads TGCACCAGCAGCCAACCCAGGTATTCGAACACCGGGGAGCTGTTTTTT. Translating it yields CTSSQPRYSNTGELFF.

The DNA of the CDR3 is TGTGCCAGCAGTCACAGGGGGCGAGGCAATCAGCCCCAGCATTTT. Its protein product is CASSHRGRGNQPQHF. This sequence joins TRBV6-5 and TRBJ1-5, with 9 bases lining up with TRBD1. This CDR3 contains 15 residues. CDR1 and CDR2 (germline): MNHEY, SVGAGI. After removal of 5 bases from V and 2 bases from J, the junction contained 4 bases not matched to a gene.

In its sample, this clone was seen a few times. The chain joins TRBV28 to TRBJ1-4; 7 nucleotides align to TRBD1. The CDR3 loop spans 19 amino acids. In germline, CDR1 is MDHEN, CDR2 SYDVKM. Losses at the gene ends were 6 bases for V and 0 bases for J; bases not matched to a gene: 16. CDR3 protein: CASSTLGQGVGATNEKLFF. In nucleotides, the CDR3 is TGTGCCAGCAGCACCCTTGGGCAGGGGGTAGGGGCAACTAATGAAAAACTGTTTTTT.

V and J are TRBV4-1 and TRBJ2-3, with TRBD2 matching over 9 bases. Germline V gene data show CDR1 as MGHRA and CDR2 as YSYEKL. Trimming removed 0 bases from V and 2 bases from J; junction bases left unmatched: 6. CDR3 length: 17 residues. The CDR3 region has the DNA TGCGCCAGCAGCCAAGAGGTGGCGGGGGGGCCCACAGATACGCAGTATTTT. Translation gives CASSQEVAGGPTDTQYF.

The chain is built from TRBV7-9 and TRBJ2-7; D call uncertain. The CDR3 contains 11 residues. The V gene's germline CDR1 is SEHNR and CDR2 FQNEAQ (reference sequence). V was pared by 6 bases and J by 6 bases, with 9 bases between. The CDR3 nucleotides are TGTGCCAGCAGTTTTGGAGCCGAGCAGTACTTC. This gives the protein CASSFGAEQYF.

The chain links TRBV4-1 to TRBJ2-7; 8 bases align to TRBD1. Germline V lookup: CDR1 MGHRA, CDR2 YSYEKL. Losses at the gene ends were 4 bases for V and 5 bases for J; bases not matched to a gene: 7. This CDR3 comprises 14 residues. The CDR3 spells CASSPQGAADEQYF. The CDR3 DNA reads TGCGCCAGCAGCCCGCAGGGGGCGGCGGACGAGCAGTACTTC.

The chain links TRBV27 to TRBJ1-2; no reliable D call. Trimming stripped 6 bases from V and 2 bases from J, with 10 bases between. This CDR3 spans 13 amino acids. Germline V CDR1 and CDR2: MNHEY, SMNVEV (reference sequence). DNA for the CDR3: TGTGCCAGCAGCCTAACTCCGAACTATGGCTACACCTTC. This encodes CASSLTPNYGYTF.

This chain connects TRBV6-6 to TRBJ1-5; D gene ambiguous. In germline, CDR1 is MNHNY, CDR2 SVGAGI (reference sequence). The CDR3 covers 13 residues. V dropped 5 bases and J dropped 4 bases, with 9 bases sitting between them. For the CDR3, the DNA is TGTGCCAGCAGTGAGGGCAGTAATCAGCCCCAGCATTTT. It yields the protein CASSEGSNQPQHF.

This clone was seen just once. This chain connects TRBV10-2 to TRBJ1-5; the D gene is possibly TRBD1 (6 bases). Trimming removed 4 bases at V and 3 bases at J, with 10 bases between. Germline CDR1 is WSHSY and CDR2 is SAAADI. The CDR3 is 14 residues long. CDR3 residues: CASSVDSLNQPQHF. As DNA, the CDR3 is TGCGCCAGCAGTGTGGACAGCCTCAATCAGCCCCAGCATTTT.

This sequence joins TRBV4-2 and TRBJ1-1; tentatively, D is TRBD1 (5 bases). The CDR3 sequence is 18 residues long. V lost 0 bases and J 0 bases, leaving 17 bases between the germline ends. Germline V lookup: CDR1 LGHNA, CDR2 YNFKEQ. The CDR3 sequence: CASSQETFLGGMNTEAFF. The CDR3, as DNA: TGTGCCAGCAGCCAAGAAACTTTTTTGGGGGGAATGAACACTGAAGCTTTCTTT.

The chain uses TRBV29-1 and TRBJ2-5, with TRBD1 matching over 7 bases. Gene TRBJ2-7 matches the end of the DNA better, so the J call may be wrong. CDR1 and CDR2 from the germline V gene are SQVTM and ANQGSEA. CDR3 size: 13 residues. This CDR3 is CSAEDRDSYEQYF. DNA of the CDR3: TGCAGCGCGGAAGACCGGGACAGTTACGAGCAGTACTTC.

This chain joins TRBV6-5 and TRBJ1-2; D ambiguous. The CDR3 is 13 amino acids. Germline assignment: CDR1 MNHEY and CDR2 SVGAGI. V was shortened by 2 bases and J by 9 bases, with 13 bases between the two germline ends. The CDR3 region is CASSYAGFLSYTF. The CDR3, as DNA: TGTGCCAGCAGTTACGCGGGGTTCTTAAGCTACACCTTC.

This clone was recorded only once. The chain uses TRBV5-1 and TRBJ1-1, with D possibly being TRBD1 (5 bases). CDR3 size: 17 residues. Between the trimmed V and J ends, which lost 3 bases and 1 base, there was a span of 19 bases. Per the germline V gene, CDR1 is SGHRS and CDR2 is YFSETQ. CDR3 nucleotide sequence: TGCGCCAGCAGCTGGCCGAGGAGCAGGGCTAAGAACACTGAAGCTTTCTTT. Translating gives CASSWPRSRAKNTEAFF.

This clone was observed a few times. The genes are TRBV19 and TRBJ1-1; D is undetermined. This CDR3 region has 13 residues. V shed 6 bases and J shed 7 bases, with 15 bases lying between them. The germline gives CDR1 LNHDA, CDR2 SQIVND (reference sequence). The CDR3: CASSPSLVSEAFF. In DNA form, the CDR3 reads TGTGCCAGTAGCCCGTCCTTAGTGAGTGAAGCTTTCTTT. Drawing the rest from reference TRBV19 and TRBJ1-1, the complete variable domain is DGGITQSPKYLFRKEGQNVTLSCEQNLNHDAMYWYRQDPGQGLRLIYYSQIVNDFQKGDIAEGYSVSREKKESFPLTVTSAQKNPTAFYLCASSPSLVSEAFFGQGTRLTVV.

The CDR3 DNA reads as TGCGCCAGCAGCTTGGTGGTTTACGGAGCTTCACGGGAGCAGTTCTTC. This codes for CASSLVVYGASREQFF. The genes are TRBV5-1 and TRBJ2-1; no reliable D call. Germline V CDR1 and CDR2: SGHRS, YFSETQ. The V end was cut by 0 bases, the J end by 10 bases, with 20 bases between. The CDR3 contains 16 residues. Based on the CDR3 plus reference TRBV5-1 and TRBJ2-1, the full variable domain is KAGVTQTPRYLIKTRGQQVTLSCSPISGHRSVSWYQQTPGQGLQFLFEYFSETQRNKGNFPGRFSGRQFSNSRSEMNVSTLELGDSALYLCASSLVVYGASREQFFGPGTRLTVL.

The V gene is TRBV6-5, the J gene TRBJ2-3, with D perhaps TRBD1 (6 bases). The CDR3 is made up of 15 amino acids. V was trimmed by 6 bases and J by 4 bases, leaving 17 bases between them. The germline CDR1 and CDR2 sequences are MNHEY and SVGAGI. The CDR3 coding sequence is TGTGCCAGCAGCCCCGGGACGGCAGGGGCAGATACGCAGTATTTT. Its translation: CASSPGTAGADTQYF.

The chain combines TRBV19 with TRBJ2-2, with D hard to call. Trimming took off 4 bases at V and 5 bases at J, with 5 bases between the two ends. The CDR3 spans 12 residues. Germline V gene lookup returns CDR1 LNHDA and CDR2 SQIVND (reference sequence). The CDR3 region is CASSTLTGELFF. Written as DNA, the CDR3 is TGTGCCAGTAGTACCCTTACCGGGGAGCTGTTTTTT.

The V gene is TRBV5-4, the J gene TRBJ2-5; D is ambiguous. CDR3 length: 13 amino acids. Germline CDR1 reads SGHNT; CDR2 reads YYREEE (reference sequence). V gave up 2 bases and J gave up 0 bases, with 5 bases separating them. In DNA, the CDR3 is TGTGCCAGCAGCTTCTACTACCAAGAGACCCAGTACTTC. Protein product: CASSFYYQETQYF.

The table lists this clone with a few counts. The chain uses TRBV7-2 and TRBJ2-5, with TRBD1 matching 8 bases. In germline, CDR1 is SGHTA, CDR2 FQGNSA. The junction had 4 bases not matched to a gene; V was cut back by 6 bases and J by 4 bases. CDR3 length: 13 residues. The CDR3 DNA reads TGTGCCAGCAGTTGGACAGGGACAGAGACCCAGTACTTC. The encoded protein is CASSWTGTETQYF.

The J gene is TRBJ1-2, the V gene TRBV13; no firm D call. Germline CDR1 is PRHDT and CDR2 is FYEKMQ (reference sequence). Trimming pared 5 bases from V and 4 bases from J, leaving 11 bases between. CDR3 length: 13 residues. CDR3: CASSPTGIYGYTF. CDR3 nucleotides: TGTGCCAGCAGCCCTACCGGGATCTATGGCTACACCTTC.

The chain uses TRBV30 and TRBJ2-7; 10 nucleotides agree with TRBD1. The germline CDR1 and CDR2 sequences are GTSNPN and SVGIG (reference sequence). Germline trimming cut 5 bases from V and 3 bases from J; bases unmatched to any gene: 10. This CDR3 has 15 residues. The CDR3 region has the DNA TGTGCCTGGGAGGGGGCGGGACAGGGGTACTACGAGCAGTACTTC. Residues: CAWEGAGQGYYEQYF.